These 32 T cell receptor beta chains were all obtained from the same sample, sequenced in a study of cytomegalovirus exposure and HLA in healthy donors (dated by TCRdb to the late 2010s). Library prep was done by the immunoSEQ multiplex PCR assay. TCRdb holds this immuneACCESS table with in-frame rearrangements only. Some clones are missing; in checked studies, unresolved V genes explain under half, and the rest has no known cause. The table for this sample lists 200,000 or so clones; 85% to 90% of them were counted only once. The top ten hold 2.9% of the sample. The sequencing sample was made of PBMCs. The receptors come from a woman younger than 30 in good health and CMV-seronegative.

The CDR3 sequence is CASSVTSSRSHEQFF. The CDR3 coding sequence is TGTGCCAGCAGCGTTACCAGTTCTAGGTCGCATGAGCAGTTCTTC. The J gene is TRBJ2-1, the V gene TRBV9; D not resolved. V dropped 2 bases and J dropped 8 bases, with 17 bases sitting between them. Germline V CDR1 and CDR2: SGDLS, YYNGEE. The length of the CDR3 is 15 residues.

In its sample, this clone was seen once. The CDR3 reads CASSPYGTRGGELFF. As DNA, the CDR3 is TGTGCCAGCAGTCCATACGGGACTAGAGGGGGGGAGCTGTTTTTT. The rearrangement joins TRBV28 to TRBJ2-2, with 8 bases aligning to TRBD2. V was clipped by 5 bases and J by 8 bases; unmatched bases: 10. The germline gives CDR1 MDHEN, CDR2 SYDVKM. This CDR3 is built from 15 residues.

The chain has TRBV2 and TRBJ1-1, with TRBD1 matching over 9 bases. J gave up 0 bases and V 10 bases, and 12 bases lay outside the gene matches. Germline V gene sequence: CDR1 SNHLY, CDR2 FYNNEI. The CDR3 sequence is 16 residues long. CDR3 in DNA: TGTGCCACCTCTTACCGGGACAGGGCAGTGAACACTGAAGCTTTCTTT. It specifies CATSYRDRAVNTEAFF.

V gene TRBV5-6 combines with J gene TRBJ2-3; D is perhaps TRBD1 (6 bases). V lost 4 bases to trimming and J lost 4 bases, with 13 bases between them. The CDR3 spans 14 residues. Germline V gives CDR1 SGHDT, CDR2 YYEEEE. The CDR3 here is CASSLRDTPDTQYF. CDR3 bases: TGTGCCAGCAGCCTCCGGGACACCCCAGATACGCAGTATTTT.

The J gene is TRBJ1-3, the V gene TRBV4-1, with TRBD1 matching over 7 bases. Germline V lookup: CDR1 MGHRA, CDR2 YSYEKL. V lost 2 bases and J lost 6; bases outside the gene matches: 7. This CDR3 is built from 15 residues. CDR3: CASSQYRGLENTIYF. The CDR3 DNA reads as TGCGCCAGCAGCCAATACAGGGGACTCGAAAACACCATATATTTT.

The chain is built from TRBV9 and TRBJ2-7; tentative D call: TRBD1 (6 bases). With 0 bases removed from V and 2 bases from J, the gap between germline ends came to 18 bases. There are 17 residues in the CDR3. The V gene's germline CDR1 is SGDLS and CDR2 YYNGEE. CDR3 nucleotides: TGTGCCAGCAGCGTAGCTCCGCGGTCGACAGGCCCCTACGAGCAGTACTTC. It translates to CASSVAPRSTGPYEQYF.

This clone was counted once. V usage is TRBV5-4 and J usage is TRBJ2-7; 8 nucleotides line up with TRBD2. CDR3 length equals 14 residues. CDR1 SGHNT and CDR2 YYREEE come from the germline V gene (reference sequence). The V segment lost 2 bases and the J segment 1 base; nucleotides outside the gene matches: 2. CDR3 coding DNA: TGTGCCAGCAGCTTTGGACTAGCATCCTACGAGCAGTACTTC. Translation gives CASSFGLASYEQYF.

The chain employs TRBV29-1 and TRBJ2-5; the match to TRBD2 covers 12 bases. This CDR3 region has 15 residues. The V segment lost 4 bases and the J segment 5 bases; nucleotides outside the gene matches: 8. In germline, CDR1 is SQVTM, CDR2 ANQGSEA. CDR3 nucleotides: TGCAGCGTTGTGGCTAGCGGGAGGGCCGGGGAGACCCAGTACTTC. Its protein is CSVVASGRAGETQYF.

The V call is TRBV30, the J call TRBJ2-7, with D possibly matching TRBD2 (6 bases). Germline lookup yields CDR1 GTSNPN and CDR2 SVGIG (reference sequence). The CDR3 has 13 residues. Trimming pared 0 bases from V and 5 bases from J, leaving 11 bases between. CDR3: CAWSVRRDNEQYF. CDR3 bases: TGTGCCTGGAGTGTTCGGCGGGATAACGAGCAGTACTTC.

This clone occurred once. V is TRBV15 and J is TRBJ2-5; 14 bases agree with TRBD2. This CDR3 is built from 15 residues. With 4 bases clipped from V and 3 bases from J, the junction kept 1 base outside the gene matches. In germline, CDR1 is LNHNV, CDR2 YYDKDF (reference sequence). In nucleotides, the CDR3 is TGTGCCACCAGCATGGGACTAGCGGGAGAAGAGACCCAGTACTTC. It encodes CATSMGLAGEETQYF.

V usage is TRBV28 and J usage is TRBJ2-7; 7 bases line up with TRBD1. The CDR3 runs to 13 residues. From germline, CDR1 is MDHEN and CDR2 SYDVKM. Trimming took 5 bases from V and 3 from J; bases not matched to a gene: 4. CDR3: CASSPSGGYEQYF. The DNA of the CDR3 is TGTGCCAGCAGTCCCTCAGGGGGCTACGAGCAGTACTTC.

V is TRBV5-1 and J is TRBJ2-5, with D perhaps TRBD1 (5 bases). V was cut by 4 bases and J by 3 bases, with 16 bases left in between. Per the germline V gene, CDR1 is SGHRS and CDR2 is YFSETQ. The CDR3 is 15 amino acids. CDR3 loop: CASSHRTPREETQYF. For the CDR3, the DNA is TGCGCCAGCAGCCATAGGACACCCCGGGAAGAGACCCAGTACTTC.

The V gene is TRBV7-9, the J gene TRBJ1-4; the match to TRBD1 covers 10 bases. Germline V gene lookup returns CDR1 SEHNR and CDR2 FQNEAQ (reference sequence). This CDR3 is 14 amino acids long. V gave up 5 bases and J gave up 7 bases; unmatched junction bases: 4. This CDR3 is CASSATGGGEKLFF. The CDR3 DNA reads as TGTGCCAGCAGCGCGACAGGGGGCGGTGAAAAACTGTTTTTT. Variable domain in full (rest from reference TRBV7-9 and TRBJ1-4): DTGVSQNPRHKITKRGQNVTFRCDPISEHNRLYWYRQTLGQGPEFLTYFQNEAQLEKSRLLSDRFSAERPKGSFSTLEIQRTEQGDSAMYLCASSATGGGEKLFFGSGTQLSVL.

This clone showed up just a few times. V usage is TRBV21-1 and J usage is TRBJ1-5. TRBV21-1 is flagged as a pseudogene. CDR3 length: 13 amino acids. The CDR3 region is CASSSYSNQPQHF. In DNA form, the CDR3 reads TGTGCCAGCAGCTCGTATAGCAATCAGCCCCAGCATTTT.

The table lists this clone with a count of one. The V and J genes are TRBV2 and TRBJ2-7; 10 bases align to TRBD2. This CDR3 has 13 residues. With 0 bases clipped from V and 11 bases from J, the junction kept 4 bases outside the gene matches. Per the germline V gene, CDR1 is SNHLY and CDR2 is FYNNEI. CDR3 DNA: TGTGCCAGCAGTGAAGCGAACGGACTAGCGGAGTACTTC. It specifies CASSEANGLAEYF.

The chain uses TRBV5-4 and TRBJ1-2, with D maybe TRBD1 (6 bases). This CDR3 spans 17 amino acids. Trimming left V 2 bases short and J 7 bases short, with 24 bases between. The germline V gene encodes CDR1 SGHNT and CDR2 YYREEE (reference sequence). CDR3 nucleotides: TGTGCCAGCAGCTTAATACAGGGCGCTTCCCCTAAGGGTGGCTACACCTTC. Translating it yields CASSLIQGASPKGGYTF. The full variable domain, with the rest looked up from reference TRBV5-4 and TRBJ1-2, is ETGVTQSPTHLIKTRGQQVTLRCSSQSGHNTVSWYQQALGQGPQFIFQYYREEENGRGNFPPRFSGLQFPNYSSELNVNALELDDSALYLCASSLIQGASPKGGYTFGSGTRLTVV.

The genes are TRBV28 and TRBJ2-1; TRBD2 matches 7 bases. V was pared by 6 bases and J by 4 bases, with 3 bases of the junction left unmatched. Germline V gene data show CDR1 as MDHEN and CDR2 as SYDVKM. CDR3 length: 13 amino acids. This CDR3 reads CASSLAEYNEQFF. The CDR3 coding sequence is TGTGCCAGCAGCCTAGCGGAATACAATGAGCAGTTCTTC.

CDR3 nucleotide sequence: TGCGCCAGCAGCCACGTTAACAATGAGCAGTTCTTC. Translation: CASSHVNNEQFF. The rearrangement links TRBV4-1 to TRBJ2-1; unclear D gene. Trimming pared 3 bases from V and 5 bases from J, leaving 5 bases between. This CDR3 comprises 12 residues. Germline values: CDR1 MGHRA, CDR2 YSYEKL.

On this clone itself: The sample has other DNA sequences that encode this CDR3 too. The genes are TRBV27 and TRBJ1-5; perhaps TRBD1 as D (5 bases). The CDR3 runs to 14 residues. Trimming removed 3 bases at V and 1 base at J, with 7 bases between. Germline values: CDR1 MNHEY, CDR2 SMNVEV (reference sequence). The CDR3 reads CASSFRGSNQPQHF. The CDR3 nucleotides read TGTGCCAGCAGTTTCCGGGGGAGCAATCAGCCCCAGCATTTT.

The chain combines TRBV6-1 with TRBJ2-7; TRBD2 agrees at 8 bases. The germline V gene has CDR1 MNHNS and CDR2 SASEGT. V shed 6 bases and J 2 bases; nucleotides not matched to a gene: 6. The CDR3 sequence is 14 residues long. The CDR3 is CASSRGGGPYEQYF. For the CDR3, the DNA is TGTGCCAGCAGCCGGGGGGGAGGTCCCTACGAGCAGTACTTC.

The rearrangement links TRBV15 to TRBJ2-1, with 7 bases fitting TRBD2. The germline gives CDR1 LNHNV, CDR2 YYDKDF (reference sequence). J lost 7 bases, V lost 4 bases, and 13 bases had no gene match. The length of the CDR3 is 16 residues. CDR3 in DNA: TGTGCCACCAGCAAAAGCGGGACGGGTCTCTGGAATGAGCAGTTCTTC. This sequence encodes CATSKSGTGLWNEQFF. The full variable domain, completed using reference TRBV15 and TRBJ2-1, is DAMVIQNPRYQVTQFGKPVTLSCSQTLNHNVMYWYQQKSSQAPKLLFHYYDKDFNNEADTPDNFQSRRPNTSFCFLDIRSPGLGDTAMYLCATSKSGTGLWNEQFFGPGTRLTVL.

J is TRBJ2-1 and V is TRBV5-1, with D possibly matching TRBD2 (5 bases). The ends were cut back, 8 bases at V and 4 bases at J, with 16 bases in the middle. Per germline, CDR1 SGHRS and CDR2 YFSETQ. The CDR3 length is 14 residues. The CDR3 spells CASYPGVSYNEQFF. Here the CDR3 DNA reads TGCGCCAGTTACCCCGGGGTATCTTACAATGAGCAGTTCTTC.

For this clone: The same CDR3 can be traced to other DNA sequences in this sample. The rearrangement links TRBV6-1 to TRBJ2-7; 10 bases map to TRBD2. Germline CDR1 is MNHNS and CDR2 is SASEGT. Germline trimming cut 1 base from V and 0 bases from J; bases unmatched to any gene: 0. The CDR3 loop spans 15 amino acids. CDR3: CASSEGTSGSYEQYF. CDR3 DNA sequence: TGTGCCAGCAGTGAAGGGACTAGCGGCTCCTACGAGCAGTACTTC.

This chain links TRBV2 with TRBJ1-2; D not resolved. The CDR3 is 15 residues long. Germline lookup yields CDR1 SNHLY and CDR2 FYNNEI. V shed 7 bases and J shed 0 bases, with 15 bases lying between them. The CDR3 loop reads CASTNRPKANYGYTF. The CDR3 bases are TGTGCCAGCACTAACAGACCAAAAGCTAACTATGGCTACACCTTC.

This clone came up a few times. The chain links TRBV11-2 to TRBJ2-7, with 10 bases lining up with TRBD1. CDR1 and CDR2 (germline): SGHAT, FQNNGV. The CDR3 extends over 14 amino acids. The junction had 7 bases not matched to a gene; V was cut back by 6 bases and J by 5 bases. The CDR3 nucleotides are TGTGCCAGCAGGGCGGGACAGGGGCGCCACGAGCAGTACTTC. Translation: CASRAGQGRHEQYF. The whole variable domain, remainder taken from reference TRBV11-2 and TRBJ2-7, is EAGVAQSPRYKIIEKRQSVAFWCNPISGHATLYWYQQILGQGPKLLIQFQNNGVVDDSQLPKDRFSAERLKGVDSTLKIQPAKLEDSAVYLCASRAGQGRHEQYFGPGTRLTVT.

The chain has TRBV5-6 and TRBJ2-4, with 9 bases identical to TRBD1. Germline CDR1 is SGHDT and CDR2 is YYEEEE. V lost 4 bases and J lost 8; bases outside the gene matches: 7. CDR3 length: 14 amino acids. This CDR3 is CASSPGTGKDIQYF. As DNA, the CDR3 is TGTGCCAGCAGCCCAGGGACAGGGAAGGACATTCAGTACTTC.

CDR3 nucleotide sequence: TGTGCCAGCAGCTTAAGGGAGGCCTACGAGCAGTACTTC. Residues: CASSLREAYEQYF. V and J are TRBV7-9 and TRBJ2-7, with D tentatively TRBD2 (6 bases). Trimming shortened V by 2 bases and J by 2 bases, and 7 bases separated the two germline ends. Germline V gives CDR1 SEHNR, CDR2 FQNEAQ (reference sequence). This CDR3 comprises 13 residues.

J is TRBJ1-5 and V is TRBV27; D is uncertain. Germline V gene data show CDR1 as MNHEY and CDR2 as SMNVEV (reference sequence). Trimming took off 1 base at V and 4 bases at J, with 11 bases between the two ends. The CDR3 extends over 15 amino acids. The CDR3 coding sequence is TGTGCCAGCAGTTTATTGGCAGCGGGGAATCAGCCCCAGCATTTT. It is translated as CASSLLAAGNQPQHF.

The chain is built from TRBV2 and TRBJ1-4; D perhaps matches TRBD1 (5 bases). CDR1 is SNHLY and CDR2 is FYNNEI in the germline V gene. The CDR3 consists of 16 residues. V lost 6 bases and J lost 4, with 18 bases in between. The CDR3 DNA reads as TGTGCCAGCAGAGCGATAACAGGCCATCTTAATGAAAAACTGTTTTTT. Protein product: CASRAITGHLNEKLFF.

J is TRBJ2-5 and V is TRBV18, with TRBD2 as a possible D gene (6 bases). The CDR3 consists of 17 residues. Germline loops: CDR1 KGHSH, CDR2 LQKENI. Trimming shortened V by 4 bases and J by 5 bases, and 23 bases separated the two germline ends. The DNA for the CDR3 is TGTGCCAGCTCACTAGCGGATGATTACGGTTTTCATGAGACCCAGTACTTC. It codes for CASSLADDYGFHETQYF.

J is TRBJ2-3 and V is TRBV2, with 11 bases identical to TRBD1. Germline CDR1 is SNHLY and CDR2 is FYNNEI. CDR3 size: 15 residues. Germline trimming cut 7 bases from V and 7 bases from J; bases unmatched to any gene: 10. CDR3 in DNA: TGTGCCAGCAACTTACCGGGACAGGGGGGGAATACGCAGTATTTT. Residues: CASNLPGQGGNTQYF.

This chain joins TRBV4-3 and TRBJ1-1, with a tentative D call TRBD1 (6 bases). This CDR3 is built from 15 residues. Germline V gives CDR1 LGHNA, CDR2 YSLEER. Trimming cost V 0 bases and J 5 bases, with 13 bases left between them. The CDR3 DNA is TGCGCCAGCAGCCAAGAGGACAGACCGGTAACTGAAGCTTTCTTT. Protein: CASSQEDRPVTEAFF.